Listed below are T cell receptor beta chains from one sample, sequenced in a study of response to subunit inactivated influenza vaccine. TCRdb used MiXCR to reprocess the RT-PCR reads, holding one entry per CDR3 protein. Of over 800,000 distinct CDR3 sequences in the sample, over 20% are singletons; the top ten hold 10%. Sample: PBMCs from blood, taken 5 to 6 days after vaccination. These receptors all stem from a man in his fifties who received an inactivated influenza vaccine. Both conserved end residues are part of each CDR3. A D gene is named only where the DNA matches it firmly. The size entry is marked missing in some rows and otherwise reads once, few, many or a size class.

d_gene	j_gene	v_gene	abundance	CDR3aa	CDR3nt
NA	TRBJ2-3	TRBV7-9	few	CASSLAQTDTQYF	TGTGCCAGCAGCTTAGCCCAAACAGATACGCAGTATTTT
NA	TRBJ1-6	TRBV16	few	CASSQSTNSPLHF	TGTGCCAGCAGCCAATCTACGAATTCACCCCTCCACTTT
TRBD1	TRBJ2-7	TRBV7-9	NA	CASSWDRRYEQYF	TGTGCCAGCAGCTGGGACAGGCGGTACGAGCAGTACTTC
NA	TRBJ2-1	TRBV12-3/TRBV12-4	many	CASRPLTEYNEQFF	TGTGCCAGCAGGCCCCTGACAGAATACAATGAGCAGTTCTTC
TRBD1	TRBJ2-5	TRBV5-1	many	CASSPGQGGRETQYF	TGCGCCAGCAGCCCTGGACAGGGAGGCAGAGAGACCCAGTACTTC
TRBD1	TRBJ1-1	TRBV3-1	NA	CASSQVRDREAFF	TGTGCCAGCAGCCAAGTCAGGGACAGAGAAGCTTTCTTT
NA	TRBJ2-1	TRBV3-1	few	CASSVEGGAGYNEQFF	TGTGCCAGCAGCGTCGAAGGGGGCGCGGGGTACAATGAGCAGTTCTTC
TRBD2	TRBJ2-1	TRBV20-1	few	CSATGTRSEQFF	TGCAGTGCGACGGGGACTAGGAGTGAGCAGTTCTTC
NA	TRBJ1-6	TRBV4-2	NA	CASSQDSSPLHF	TGTGCCAGCAGCCAAGATAGTTCACCCCTCCACTTT
NA	TRBJ2-7	TRBV20-1	NA	CSARPGVDEQYF	TGCAGTGCTAGGCCGGGAGTAGACGAGCAGTACTTC
TRBD1	TRBJ1-1	TRBV6-2/TRBV6-3	NA	CASSDRGRMNTEAFF	TGTGCCAGCAGCGACAGGGGACGCATGAACACTGAAGCTTTCTTT
NA	TRBJ2-5	TRBV10-3	few	CAIGVGETQYF	TGTGCCATCGGGGTGGGGGAGACCCAGTACTTC
NA	TRBJ1-1	TRBV20-1	NA	CSAAYRVRNTEAFF	TGCAGTGCCGCGTACAGGGTGAGGAACACTGAAGCTTTCTTT
TRBD2	TRBJ2-7	TRBV11-2	few	CASSRGTSGLSYEQYF	TGTGCCAGCAGCCGGGGGACTAGCGGACTATCCTACGAGCAGTACTTC
NA	TRBJ2-7	TRBV11-1	few	CASSLWRRPYEQYF	TGTGCCAGCAGCTTATGGCGGCGGCCCTACGAGCAGTACTTC
NA	TRBJ2-3	TRBV20-1	few	CSARRNGMRSTDTQYF	TGCAGTGCTAGACGGAACGGGATGAGGAGCACAGATACGCAGTATTTT
TRBD2	TRBJ2-1	TRBV5-5	NA	CASRPGTRPIFSYNEQFF	TGTGCCAGCAGACCCGGGACTAGGCCTATCTTTTCCTACAATGAGCAGTTCTTC
TRBD1	TRBJ2-3	TRBV4-3	few	CASSQDWAGGVDTQYF	TGCGCCAGCAGCCAAGACTGGGCAGGGGGCGTAGATACGCAGTATTTT
NA	TRBJ2-3	TRBV20-1	NA	CSAIGGISTDTQYF	TGCAGTGCTATCGGCGGAATTAGCACAGATACGCAGTATTTT
TRBD2	TRBJ2-1	TRBV2	NA	CTSSPTGTSGAARNEQFF	TGTACCAGCAGTCCAACGGGGACTAGCGGGGCTGCTAGGAATGAGCAGTTCTTC
NA	TRBJ2-7	TRBV10-3	NA	CAISAELGGRGQYF	TGTGCCATCAGCGCTGAACTTGGGGGAAGGGGGCAGTACTTC
TRBD2	TRBJ2-1	TRBV7-9	few	CASSPRLRGGENEQFF	TGTGCCAGCAGCCCCCGCCTCCGGGGGGGAGAGAATGAGCAGTTCTTC
NA	TRBJ2-5	TRBV7-9	NA	CASSLGLVGTETQYF	TGTGCCAGCAGCTTAGGCCTAGTAGGTACAGAGACCCAGTACTTC
NA	TRBJ2-3	TRBV7-3	NA	CASSPSAGSSDTQYF	TGTGCCAGCAGCCCTTCAGCGGGTTCCTCAGATACGCAGTATTTT
TRBD1	TRBJ1-2	TRBV6-4	many	CASTTLRDREANYGYTF	TGTGCCAGCACTACACTCCGGGACAGGGAAGCTAACTATGGCTACACCTTC
TRBD2	TRBJ2-5	TRBV29-1	few	CSVRMGGETQYF	TGCAGCGTTAGGATGGGGGGGGAGACCCAGTACTTC
TRBD1	TRBJ1-1	TRBV9	many	CASSAPVDRGGSMNTEAFF	TGTGCCAGCAGCGCCCCCGTGGACAGGGGGGGATCCATGAACACTGAAGCTTTCTTT
NA	TRBJ2-7	TRBV6-1	NA	CASSGRGSYEQYF	TGTGCCAGCAGTGGCAGGGGCTCCTACGAGCAGTACTTC
NA	TRBJ2-1	TRBV11-2	NA	CASSLDYAYNEQFF	TGTGCCAGCAGCTTAGATTACGCCTACAATGAGCAGTTCTTC
NA	TRBJ1-5	TRBV12-3/TRBV12-4	NA	CASSWGLSNQPQHF	TGTGCCAGCAGTTGGGGCCTTAGCAATCAGCCCCAGCATTTT
NA	TRBJ2-3	TRBV12-3/TRBV12-4	few	CATVSGGTDTQYF	TGTGCCACCGTATCAGGGGGCACAGATACGCAGTATTTT
NA	TRBJ2-7	TRBV6-2/TRBV6-3	few	CASSYRTGGLEQYF	TGTGCCAGCAGTTATCGAACCGGGGGGCTCGAGCAGTACTTC
NA	TRBJ2-7	TRBV20-1	NA	CSAYTGTLTSYEQYF	TGCAGTGCCTATACCGGGACACTGACCTCCTACGAGCAGTACTTC
TRBD2	TRBJ2-3	TRBV4-3	few	CASSQLAGGGPDTQYF	TGCGCCAGCAGCCAACTAGCGGGAGGAGGCCCAGATACGCAGTATTTT
NA	TRBJ2-1	TRBV10-3	many	CAISGPGRANEQFF	TGTGCCATCAGTGGGCCCGGCCGGGCGAATGAGCAGTTCTTC
NA	TRBJ2-7	TRBV20-1	many	CSASRDTLIYEQYF	TGCAGTGCTTCAAGGGACACTCTAATCTACGAGCAGTACTTC
NA	TRBJ2-5	TRBV15	NA	CATSRDRPAAETQYF	TGTGCCACCAGCAGAGATAGGCCAGCAGCAGAGACCCAGTACTTC
NA	TRBJ2-1	TRBV9	many	CASSVDRGSGNEQFF	TGTGCCAGCAGCGTAGATCGTGGGAGTGGCAATGAGCAGTTCTTC
NA	TRBJ1-1	TRBV7-8	NA	CASSLARLGAKGAFF	TGTGCCAGCAGCTTAGCGCGGTTAGGGGCGAAGGGAGCTTTCTTT
NA	TRBJ1-1	TRBV7-9	many	CASSFGNRAFF	TGTGCCAGCAGCTTCGGGAATAGGGCTTTCTTT